These T cell receptor beta chains were read from a single sample in a study of shared clonotypes between healthy human individuals. Some clones are missing from TCRdb's copy, which holds only in-frame ones; the method was immunoSEQ multiplex PCR. The table lists some 2,100,000 clones, 85% to 95% of them singletons, with around 1.7% in the top ten. Sequencing used naive CD8+ T cells from PBMCs. These receptors all stem from a man between 18 and 35 years old in good health. Some clones in this sample may be carry-over from other donors' samples. CDR3s include the opening cysteine and the closing phenylalanine or tryptophan. Fields, in order: clone size, J gene, D gene, V gene, CDR3 DNA, CDR3 protein. A D gene is named only where the DNA matches it firmly. The size entry is marked missing in some rows and otherwise reads once, few, many or a size class.

>NA|TRBJ2-5|NA|TRBV18
TGTGCCAGCTCATCAATGACAGGTAGAGATTGGCAAGAGACCCAGTACTTC
CASSSMTGRDWQETQYF
>NA|TRBJ2-2|TRBD2|TRBV5-6
TGTGCCAGCAGCGCGGGGACTAGCGGTAACACCGGGGAGCTGTTTTTT
CASSAGTSGNTGELFF
>NA|TRBJ2-7|NA|TRBV19
TGTGCCAGTAGTATAGCCGGCCACTCCTACGAGCAGTACTTC
CASSIAGHSYEQYF
>NA|TRBJ1-2|NA|TRBV27
TGTGCCAGCAGTGTGGGCGGCACTAACTATGGCTACACCTTC
CASSVGGTNYGYTF
>NA|TRBJ1-2|NA|TRBV7-6
TGTGCCAGCAGCTCAAGAGGGCCAGGCGACTATGGCTACACCTTC
CASSSRGPGDYGYTF
>NA|TRBJ1-1|TRBD1|TRBV4-1
TGCGCCAGCAGCCAAGATGGACAGGGCTGGACTGAAGCTTTCTTT
CASSQDGQGWTEAFF
>NA|TRBJ2-3|NA|TRBV6-6
TGTGCCAGCAAGTTAGTAGGGCCAAATCGTCCGTATTTT
CASKLVGPNRPYF
>NA|TRBJ2-7|NA|TRBV28
TGTGCCAGCAGTTTCGGGTCAGCGCGGGGTTTCCACGAGCAGTACTTC
CASSFGSARGFHEQYF
>NA|TRBJ1-1|NA|TRBV6-5
TGTGCCAGCACGAATGGTATGACTGAAGCTTTCTTT
CASTNGMTEAFF
>NA|TRBJ2-2|NA|TRBV27
TGTGCCAGCAGTTTCTCTCCTCTGGGGGAGCTGTTTTTT
CASSFSPLGELFF
>NA|TRBJ1-1|TRBD1|TRBV29-1
TGCAGCGGGGGGACAGGGAACACTGAAGCTTTCTTT
CSGGTGNTEAFF
>NA|TRBJ2-1|NA|TRBV4-2
TGTGCCAGCAGCTCACGAGGGGCAGTGCATGAGCAGTTCTTC
CASSSRGAVHEQFF
>few|TRBJ1-1|TRBD1|TRBV28
TGTGCCAGCAGCCGACAGGGGGGCATGAACACTGAAGCTTTCTTT
CASSRQGGMNTEAFF
>NA|TRBJ2-1|NA|TRBV2
TGTGCCACTCCAGGTGGCGGGGCGTACAATGAGCAGTTCTTC
CATPGGGAYNEQFF
>NA|TRBJ2-7|TRBD1|TRBV7-8
TGTGCCAGCAACCCCCGGACAGGGCTGGCTCGGTACGAGCAGTACTTC
CASNPRTGLARYEQYF
>NA|TRBJ2-1|TRBD2|TRBV5-4
TGTGCCAGCAGCCTGGGACTAGCGGGAGTTTCCTACAATGAGCAGTTCTTC
CASSLGLAGVSYNEQFF
>NA|TRBJ1-1|NA|TRBV19
TGTGCCAGTAGTCCGTACGAGCGTTTAGGTGAAGCTTTCTTT
CASSPYERLGEAFF
>NA|TRBJ2-1|TRBD2|TRBV4-3
TGCGCCAGCAGCCCCGGGACTAGCGGGAGAAATGAGCAGTTCTTC
CASSPGTSGRNEQFF
>NA|TRBJ2-3|NA|TRBV2
TGTGCCAGCAGACCCGGGCGGGACACAGATACGCAGTATTTT
CASRPGRDTDTQYF
>NA|TRBJ1-5|TRBD1|TRBV27
TGTGCCAGCAGTTTAGCCTACTCCGGCCGGACAGGGGGCAGGAGCAATCAGCCCCAGCATTTT
CASSLAYSGRTGGRSNQPQHF
>NA|TRBJ2-2|NA|TRBV28
TGTGCCAGCAGCCCAGCTGGCGGCACCGGGGAGCTGTTTTTT
CASSPAGGTGELFF
>once|TRBJ2-1|NA|TRBV7-8
TGTGCCAGCAGCAAGGACCCCCGTAGGGTTGGGGAGCAGTTCTTC
CASSKDPRRVGEQFF
>NA|TRBJ2-7|NA|TRBV6-5
TGTGCCAGCAGTTTCCCCCATGACGGGAGAGGGGACGAGCAGTACTTC
CASSFPHDGRGDEQYF
>NA|TRBJ2-1|NA|TRBV4-3
TGCGCCAGCAGCCAAGACCCCATATCGAGCTCCTACAATGAGCAGTTCTTC
CASSQDPISSSYNEQFF
>NA|TRBJ2-7|TRBD2|TRBV7-9
TGTGCCAGCAGCTCAAGACTAGCAGGCTCCTACGAGCAGTACTTC
CASSSRLAGSYEQYF
>NA|TRBJ2-7|TRBD2|TRBV4-3
TGCGCCAGCAGCCATGGACTCGAGGGACTAAGCTCCTACGAGCAGTACTTC
CASSHGLEGLSSYEQYF
>NA|TRBJ2-3|NA|TRBV5-6
TGTGCCAGCAGCTTGGGGTCTAGCGGCACAGATACGCAGTATTTT
CASSLGSSGTDTQYF
>NA|TRBJ2-1|NA|TRBV28
TGTGCCAGCTACACTCCCGGGAGCCCTTACAATGAGCAGTTCTTC
CASYTPGSPYNEQFF
>NA|TRBJ1-1|NA|TRBV9
TGTGCCAGCTTCGGTGCGTCGGGAAAGAAAATGAACACTGAAGCTTTCTTT
CASFGASGKKMNTEAFF
>NA|TRBJ2-7|NA|TRBV28
TGTGCCAGCAGGACACTTTACTACGAGCAGTACTTC
CASRTLYYEQYF
>once|TRBJ1-2|NA|TRBV5-6
TGTGCCAGCAGCGGACCACGCGGCTACACCTTC
CASSGPRGYTF
>NA|TRBJ2-7|NA|TRBV7-9
TGTGCCAGCAGCTTTGGGTCCCCTGAATCCTACGAGCAGTACTTC
CASSFGSPESYEQYF
>NA|TRBJ2-1|NA|TRBV18
TGTGCCAGCTCACCCCGGGAGACACAGCGTAGGGGTGAGCAGTTCTTC
CASSPRETQRRGEQFF
>NA|TRBJ2-1|NA|TRBV5-6
TGTGCCAGCAGCACCGGGACACCTAACAATGAGCAGTTCTTC
CASSTGTPNNEQFF
>NA|TRBJ2-1|TRBD2|TRBV27
TGTGCCAGCAGTTTATCGGGACTAGCCTACAATGAGCAGTTCTTC
CASSLSGLAYNEQFF
>NA|TRBJ2-2|TRBD2|TRBV27
TGTGCCAGCAGCTTCACTAGCGGGAGGGCCCCCGGGGAGCTGTTTTTT
CASSFTSGRAPGELFF
>NA|TRBJ2-1|TRBD1|TRBV18
TGTGCCAGCTCAAATGACCCGGGACAGACTCAGTTCTTC
CASSNDPGQTQFF
>NA|TRBJ2-7|TRBD2|TRBV19
TGTGCCAGTAGTACCCCTGGGCTAGCGGGAATCACCCACGAGCAGTACTTC
CASSTPGLAGITHEQYF
>NA|TRBJ2-7|TRBD1|TRBV6-5
TGTGCCAGCAGTTACGGGCAGGGGGCTGGGGAGCAGTACTTC
CASSYGQGAGEQYF
>NA|TRBJ1-2|TRBD1|TRBV27
TGTGCCAGCACCCAGGACAGGTCCTATGGCTACACCTTC
CASTQDRSYGYTF
>once|TRBJ1-4|TRBD1|TRBV28
TGTGCCAGCAGTTTTTACGGTCGGACAGGGAGGGCTGAAAAACTGTTTTTT
CASSFYGRTGRAEKLFF
>NA|TRBJ2-3|NA|TRBV9
TGTGCCAGCAGCAAATGGGGGGAGTACGGCACAGATACGCAGTATTTT
CASSKWGEYGTDTQYF
>NA|TRBJ2-2|TRBD2|TRBV15
TGTGCCACCAGCCAAGGACTAGCGGGAGTCCGGACCGGGGAGCTGTTTTTT
CATSQGLAGVRTGELFF
>NA|TRBJ2-1|NA|TRBV19
TGTGCCAGTAGTATGTCGGGCGGCAGGGGCTATGAGCAGTTCTTC
CASSMSGGRGYEQFF
>NA|TRBJ2-1|NA|TRBV30
TGTGCCTGGAGAAGGCAGGGCGCGTACAATGAGCAGTTCTTC
CAWRRQGAYNEQFF
>NA|TRBJ2-7|NA|TRBV7-9
TGTGCCAGCAGCTTCCCAGGCCACTACGAGCAGTACTTC
CASSFPGHYEQYF
>NA|TRBJ2-4|NA|TRBV28
TGTGCCAGCAGTCCGGGGTTGAGGAACATTCAGTACTTC
CASSPGLRNIQYF
>few|TRBJ1-1|NA|TRBV28
TGTGCCAGCAGTTTTGTGTACACTGAAGCTTTCTTT
CASSFVYTEAFF
>NA|TRBJ2-7|TRBD1|TRBV28
TGTGCCAGCACCCGGGACAGGGACTACGAGCAGTACTTC
CASTRDRDYEQYF